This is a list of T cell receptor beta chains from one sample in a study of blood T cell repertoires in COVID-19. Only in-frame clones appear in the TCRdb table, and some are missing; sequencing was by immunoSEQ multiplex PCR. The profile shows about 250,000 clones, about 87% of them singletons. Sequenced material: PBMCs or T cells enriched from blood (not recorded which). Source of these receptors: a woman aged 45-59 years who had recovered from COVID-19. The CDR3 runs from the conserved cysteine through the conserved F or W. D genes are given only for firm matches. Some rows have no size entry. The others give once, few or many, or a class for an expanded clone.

CDR3 protein: CASSAAGTTSVEQYF
CDR3 DNA: TGTGCCAGCAGCGCCGCCGGGACTACCTCTGTTGAGCAGTACTTC
D gene: TRBD2
V gene: TRBV9
J gene: TRBJ2-5
clone size: .

CDR3 protein: CASGPQLAARHGKNIQYF
CDR3 DNA: TGCGCCAGCGGCCCCCAACTAGCGGCAAGACATGGCAAAAACATTCAGTACTTC
D gene: TRBD2
V gene: TRBV10-1
J gene: TRBJ2-4
clone size: .

CDR3 protein: CASSAGTGEEKLFF
CDR3 DNA: TGTGCCAGCAGCGCCGGGACAGGGGAGGAAAAACTGTTTTTT
D gene: TRBD1
V gene: TRBV7-9
J gene: TRBJ1-4
clone size: .

CDR3 protein: CASSLSGGAGNTIYF
CDR3 DNA: TGTGCCAGCAGCCTCTCGGGTGGTGCTGGAAACACCATATATTTT
D gene: .
V gene: TRBV3-1/TRBV3-2
J gene: TRBJ1-3
clone size: .

CDR3 protein: CASSQQGNGYTF
CDR3 DNA: TGTGCCAGCAGTCAGCAGGGTAATGGCTACACCTTC
D gene: .
V gene: TRBV28
J gene: TRBJ1-2
clone size: .

CDR3 protein: CASSPRLAGLIYNEQFF
CDR3 DNA: TGTGCCAGCAGCCCGAGACTAGCGGGATTGATCTACAATGAGCAGTTCTTC
D gene: TRBD2
V gene: TRBV7-2
J gene: TRBJ2-1
clone size: once

CDR3 protein: CASSFMGAGELFF
CDR3 DNA: TGTGCCAGCAGTTTCATGGGAGCCGGGGAGCTGTTTTTT
D gene: .
V gene: TRBV27
J gene: TRBJ2-2
clone size: .

CDR3 protein: CASSLSMGASGYTF
CDR3 DNA: TGTGCCAGCAGTTTGTCAATGGGGGCGTCTGGCTACACCTTC
D gene: .
V gene: TRBV27
J gene: TRBJ1-2
clone size: .

CDR3 protein: CASNIGSSYNEQFF
CDR3 DNA: TGTGCCAGTAATATTGGGAGCTCCTACAATGAGCAGTTCTTC
D gene: .
V gene: TRBV19
J gene: TRBJ2-1
clone size: .

CDR3 protein: CASSSWTAYEQYF
CDR3 DNA: TGTGCCAGCAGCTCTTGGACAGCCTACGAGCAGTACTTC
D gene: .
V gene: TRBV7-9
J gene: TRBJ2-7
clone size: .

CDR3 protein: CASSLASGAATYEQYF
CDR3 DNA: TGTGCCAGCAGCTTAGCTAGCGGGGCGGCGACCTACGAGCAGTACTTC
D gene: TRBD2
V gene: TRBV7-8
J gene: TRBJ2-7
clone size: .

CDR3 protein: CASRGLGGEKLFF
CDR3 DNA: TGTGCCAGCAGGGGGCTAGGCGGTGAAAAACTGTTTTTT
D gene: .
V gene: TRBV25-1
J gene: TRBJ1-4
clone size: .

CDR3 protein: CASRDSRSVSEQYF
CDR3 DNA: TGTGCCAGCAGGGACAGTAGGTCGGTCTCAGAGCAGTACTTC
D gene: .
V gene: TRBV28
J gene: TRBJ2-7
clone size: .

CDR3 protein: CASSLDGGLVIEQFF
CDR3 DNA: TGCGCCAGCAGCTTGGATGGGGGACTAGTCATTGAGCAGTTCTTC
D gene: TRBD2
V gene: TRBV5-1
J gene: TRBJ2-1
clone size: .

CDR3 protein: CASSNQREGLNEQFF
CDR3 DNA: TGTGCCAGCAGCAACCAGCGGGAGGGCCTCAATGAGCAGTTCTTC
D gene: TRBD2
V gene: TRBV7-9
J gene: TRBJ2-1
clone size: .

CDR3 protein: CASSLSGRGSTDTQYF
CDR3 DNA: TGTGCCAGCAGCCTTAGCGGGAGGGGTAGCACAGATACGCAGTATTTT
D gene: TRBD2
V gene: TRBV7-2
J gene: TRBJ2-3
clone size: .

CDR3 protein: CAISESIQGISNEQFF
CDR3 DNA: TGTGCCATCAGTGAGTCGATCCAGGGGATTTCCAATGAGCAGTTCTTC
D gene: .
V gene: TRBV10-3
J gene: TRBJ2-1
clone size: many

CDR3 protein: CSVASVGPNQPQHF
CDR3 DNA: TGCAGCGTAGCCTCAGTTGGGCCCAATCAGCCCCAGCATTTT
D gene: .
V gene: TRBV29-1
J gene: TRBJ1-5
clone size: .

CDR3 protein: CAWKQGAGNTIYF
CDR3 DNA: TGTGCCTGGAAACAGGGAGCTGGAAACACCATATATTTT
D gene: .
V gene: TRBV30
J gene: TRBJ1-3
clone size: .

CDR3 protein: CASRQYGGRRTGELFF
CDR3 DNA: TGTGCCAGCAGGCAATACGGGGGGCGCCGGACCGGGGAGCTGTTTTTT
D gene: .
V gene: TRBV3-1/TRBV3-2
J gene: TRBJ2-2
clone size: .

CDR3 protein: CASSLVAASRGSNYGYTF
CDR3 DNA: TGTGCCAGCAGCTTAGTGGCCGCTAGTCGGGGTTCTAACTATGGCTACACCTTC
D gene: .
V gene: TRBV7-9
J gene: TRBJ1-2
clone size: .

CDR3 protein: CASSYRDLQETQYF
CDR3 DNA: TGCGCCAGCAGCTATAGGGACTTACAAGAGACCCAGTACTTC
D gene: .
V gene: TRBV5-1
J gene: TRBJ2-5
clone size: .

CDR3 protein: CASSPFTGTGDINEQFF
CDR3 DNA: TGTGCCAGCAGCCCTTTTACCGGGACAGGGGATATCAATGAGCAGTTCTTC
D gene: .
V gene: TRBV21-1
J gene: TRBJ2-1
clone size: .

CDR3 protein: CASSDAGGVTEAFF
CDR3 DNA: TGTGCCAGCAGTGATGCGGGGGGCGTCACTGAAGCTTTCTTT
D gene: .
V gene: TRBV25-1
J gene: TRBJ1-1
clone size: .

CDR3 protein: CASSQHVGLANYNEQFF
CDR3 DNA: TGCGCCAGCAGCCAGCATGTAGGACTAGCGAATTACAATGAGCAGTTCTTC
D gene: TRBD2
V gene: TRBV4-3
J gene: TRBJ2-1
clone size: .

CDR3 protein: CASLLNTEAFF
CDR3 DNA: TGTGCCAGCCTTTTGAACACTGAAGCTTTCTTT
D gene: .
V gene: TRBV5-5
J gene: TRBJ1-1
clone size: .

CDR3 protein: CASRGGTGVYTEAFF
CDR3 DNA: TGTGCCAGCAGGGGCGGGACAGGGGTGTACACTGAAGCTTTCTTT
D gene: TRBD1
V gene: TRBV28
J gene: TRBJ1-1
clone size: .

CDR3 protein: CASSSGTWVYEQYF
CDR3 DNA: TGTGCCAGCAGCTCAGGGACTTGGGTTTACGAGCAGTACTTC
D gene: .
V gene: TRBV7-2
J gene: TRBJ2-7
clone size: .

CDR3 protein: CASSLAGGQGAIDYTSSYNEQFF
CDR3 DNA: TGCGCCAGCAGCTTGGCCGGTGGGCAGGGGGCTATCGATTATACCAGCTCCTACAATGAGCAGTTCTTC
D gene: TRBD1
V gene: TRBV5-1
J gene: TRBJ2-1
clone size: .

CDR3 protein: CASSPRQGGSNTEAFF
CDR3 DNA: TGTGCCAGCAGCCCTCGGCAGGGGGGATCGAACACTGAAGCTTTCTTT
D gene: TRBD1
V gene: TRBV7-2
J gene: TRBJ1-1
clone size: .

CDR3 protein: CASSKTKRESRYEQYF
CDR3 DNA: TGTGCCAGCAGCAAGACGAAGCGGGAGTCGAGGTACGAGCAGTACTTC
D gene: .
V gene: TRBV21-1
J gene: TRBJ2-7
clone size: once

CDR3 protein: CASSLGQAYETQYF
CDR3 DNA: TGCGCCAGCAGCCTAGGACAGGCCTATGAGACCCAGTACTTC
D gene: TRBD1
V gene: TRBV5-1
J gene: TRBJ2-5
clone size: once